Following are 23 T cell receptor beta chains from one sample sequenced in a study of siplizumab effects on memory and regulatory T cells. Assay: immunoSEQ multiplex PCR; the TCRdb copy retains only in-frame clones and omits some. This table holds about 120,000 clones, 80% to 95% found once. The material sequenced was CD4+ T cells sorted from blood. The receptors stem from a human donor in good health.

The V gene is TRBV7-6, the J gene TRBJ2-1; unclear D gene. Germline V gene sequence: CDR1 SGHVS, CDR2 FNYEAQ. The V end was cut by 2 bases, the J end by 0 bases, with 5 bases between. The CDR3 length is 14 residues. This chain's CDR3 is CASSLRSSYNEQFF. CDR3 nucleotide sequence: TGTGCCAGCAGCTTAAGGAGCTCCTACAATGAGCAGTTCTTC.

The chain couples TRBV7-3 to TRBJ2-7, with 9 bases fitting TRBD1. Per germline, CDR1 SGHTA and CDR2 FQGTGA. This CDR3 spans 14 amino acids. V was clipped by 4 bases and J by 6 bases; unmatched bases: 7. CDR3 nucleotides: TGTGCCAGCAGCTCCGGGACAGGGAATGGCGAGCAGTACTTC. This sequence encodes CASSSGTGNGEQYF.

The rearrangement uses TRBV19 and TRBJ1-5; the match to TRBD1 covers 9 bases. Trimming removed 7 bases from V and 7 bases from J; junction bases left unmatched: 11. Germline CDR1 LNHDA, CDR2 SQIVND (reference sequence). The CDR3 totals 15 residues. CDR3 in DNA: TGTGCCAGTACTAGGGACAGGGAAGCTCGGCAGCCCCAGCATTTT. Translating it yields CASTRDREARQPQHF. The complete variable domain, with remaining parts taken from reference TRBV19 and TRBJ1-5, reads DGGITQSPKYLFRKEGQNVTLSCEQNLNHDAMYWYRQDPGQGLRLIYYSQIVNDFQKGDIAEGYSVSREKKESFPLTVTSAQKNPTAFYLCASTRDREARQPQHFGDGTRLSIL.

The V and J genes are TRBV28 and TRBJ1-1; 8 nucleotides match TRBD1. There are 14 residues in the CDR3. V dropped 8 bases and J dropped 6; count of bases not matched to a gene: 11. Germline CDR1 and CDR2: MDHEN and SYDVKM. CDR3 loop: CASRTGQGGSEAFF. For the CDR3, the DNA is TGTGCCAGCCGTACCGGACAGGGAGGATCTGAAGCTTTCTTT.

For this clone: Germline is not matched at one junction end, which may reflect a read error. The chain combines TRBV7-7 with TRBJ1-1, with D unresolved. Germline V CDR1 and CDR2: SSHAT, FNYEAQ (reference sequence). The CDR3 covers 13 residues. The CDR3 DNA sequence: TGTGCTAGCAGCTTGTCGGAGAACACTGAAGCTTTCTTT. Its protein is CASSLSENTEAFF.

The chain uses TRBV5-5 and TRBJ1-5, with a possible D match to TRBD1 (6 bases). The CDR3 has 14 residues. Trimming took off 5 bases at V and 6 bases at J, with 15 bases between the two ends. Germline lookup yields CDR1 SGHKS and CDR2 YYEKEE (reference sequence). The CDR3 DNA follows: TGTGCCAGCAGTTACCAGGGGCTCGGTCAGCCCCAGCATTTT. Amino acids: CASSYQGLGQPQHF.

In nucleotides, the CDR3 is TGTGCCTGGGGAACAGGGGGCAGCTCCTACGAGCAGTACTTC. The encoded protein is CAWGTGGSSYEQYF. This rearrangement joins TRBV30 to TRBJ2-7, with 9 bases lining up with TRBD1. Looked up from germline, CDR1 is GTSNPN and CDR2 is SVGIG (reference sequence). V dropped 5 bases and J dropped 0; count of bases not matched to a gene: 5. The length of the CDR3 is 14 residues.

The sample holds one count of this clone. This chain connects TRBV5-1 to TRBJ1-6, with D possibly being TRBD1 (5 bases). Per the germline V gene, CDR1 is SGHRS and CDR2 is YFSETQ. V shed 4 bases and J shed 8 bases, with 10 bases lying between them. The CDR3 sequence is 13 residues long. CDR3 sequence reads: CASSPTEDSPLHF. The CDR3, as DNA: TGCGCCAGCAGCCCGACAGAAGATTCACCCCTCCACTTT.

This clone was recorded a few times. The genes are TRBV6-5 and TRBJ1-5; D unclear. Germline lookup yields CDR1 MNHEY and CDR2 SVGAGI. The CDR3 contains 13 residues. Between the trimmed V and J ends, which lost 2 bases and 4 bases, there was a span of 6 bases. CDR3 in amino acids: CASSYLVNQPQHF. The CDR3 DNA sequence: TGTGCCAGCAGTTACCTTGTGAATCAGCCCCAGCATTTT.

In this sample, this clone turned up once. This chain links TRBV5-5 with TRBJ1-2; D is undetermined. V was pared by 4 bases and J by 6 bases, with 16 bases between. Per germline, CDR1 SGHKS and CDR2 YYEKEE (reference sequence). This CDR3 has 14 amino acids. In DNA form, the CDR3 reads TGTGCCAGCAGCGTGGGTCCGGGGAGTGATGGCTACACCTTC. Translating it yields CASSVGPGSDGYTF.

J is TRBJ2-2 and V is TRBV5-4; TRBD2 is a possible D gene (5 bases). The CDR3 consists of 13 residues. In germline, CDR1 is SGHNT, CDR2 YYREEE (reference sequence). V gave up 4 bases and J gave up 4 bases, with 8 bases separating them. The CDR3: CASSPDFTGELFF. CDR3 in DNA: TGTGCCAGCAGCCCGGACTTCACCGGGGAGCTGTTTTTT.

This clone was counted between two and nine times. The genes are TRBV7-2 and TRBJ1-2; maybe TRBD1 (6 bases). The V end lost 3 bases, the J end lost 3 bases, and 11 bases lay between the germline ends. CDR1 is SGHTA, CDR2 FQGNSA, per germline. This CDR3 spans 14 amino acids. Here the CDR3 reads CASSFTPGDYGYTF. CDR3 DNA: TGTGCCAGCAGCTTTACCCCAGGGGACTATGGCTACACCTTC.

This chain connects TRBV6-5 to TRBJ1-1, with D hard to call. CDR1 MNHEY and CDR2 SVGAGI come from the germline V gene. The CDR3 is made up of 13 amino acids. The V end was cut by 11 bases, the J end by 1 base, with 14 bases between. CDR3 residues: CAAGGTGNTEAFF. CDR3 coding DNA: TGTGCCGCCGGAGGCACGGGGAACACTGAAGCTTTCTTT.

The CDR3 DNA follows: TGTGCCAGCTCACTTGCGTCGCTAGGGTCCTCCTACGAGCAGTACTTC. It codes for CASSLASLGSSYEQYF. J is TRBJ2-7 and V is TRBV18; D is ambiguous. The germline V and J ends were trimmed by 4 bases and 0 bases, with 16 bases remaining between them. Germline CDR1 KGHSH, CDR2 LQKENI. The CDR3 sequence is 16 residues long.

This chain joins TRBV19 and TRBJ1-2; no definite D call. Per germline, CDR1 LNHDA and CDR2 SQIVND (reference sequence). V was pared by 3 bases and J by 8 bases, with 16 bases between. CDR3 length: 14 amino acids. The CDR3 reads CASSIPSGKGGYTF. CDR3 nucleotide sequence: TGTGCCAGTAGTATCCCGAGTGGGAAAGGAGGCTACACCTTC.

The chain links TRBV15 to TRBJ1-5, with no clear D. Trimming shortened V by 9 bases and J by 7 bases, and 7 bases separated the two germline ends. Germline V gene data show CDR1 as LNHNV and CDR2 as YYDKDF (reference sequence). The CDR3 has 10 amino acids. The CDR3 loop is CATLDQPQHF. CDR3 DNA sequence: TGTGCCACGCTCGACCAGCCCCAGCATTTT.

The V gene is TRBV7-2, the J gene TRBJ2-7; unclear D gene. This CDR3 has 16 residues. V gave up 1 base and J gave up 3 bases, with 16 bases separating them. Germline V gives CDR1 SGHTA, CDR2 FQGNSA. The CDR3 coding sequence is TGTGCCAGCAGCTTAGTATTTGGGCTAGGGAACTACGAGCAGTACTTC. Its translation is CASSLVFGLGNYEQYF.

The chain employs TRBV2 and TRBJ2-5; 11 bases fit TRBD1. This CDR3 comprises 16 residues. The V segment lost 3 bases and the J segment 5 bases; nucleotides outside the gene matches: 8. Germline lookup yields CDR1 SNHLY and CDR2 FYNNEI. DNA for the CDR3: TGTGCCAGCAGTGACGGACAGGGGGCAGGACGCGAGACCCAGTACTTC. Its protein product is CASSDGQGAGRETQYF.

The J gene is TRBJ1-2, the V gene TRBV5-4; the match to TRBD1 covers 7 bases. The trim removed 4 bases at V and 6 bases at J, leaving 9 bases unmatched. Germline CDR1 and CDR2: SGHNT and YYREEE (reference sequence). The CDR3 loop spans 14 amino acids. CDR3 in DNA: TGTGCCAGCAGCCCGGATACAGGGGTACATGGCTACACCTTC. The encoded protein is CASSPDTGVHGYTF.

CDR3 nucleotide sequence: TGTGCCAGCAGCTTGTGGGATGGCTACTCCTACGAGCAGTACTTC. Translation: CASSLWDGYSYEQYF. The chain carries TRBV5-4 and TRBJ2-7; no definite D call. V gave up 1 base and J gave up 0 bases, with 11 bases separating them. Germline values: CDR1 SGHNT, CDR2 YYREEE (reference sequence). This CDR3 comprises 15 residues.

The chain carries TRBV9 and TRBJ2-7; 7 nucleotides agree with TRBD2. This CDR3 spans 16 amino acids. The V gene end was trimmed by 0 bases and the J gene end by 7 bases; junction bases not matched to a gene: 13. Germline CDR1 reads SGDLS; CDR2 reads YYNGEE. The CDR3 DNA reads TGTGCCAGCAGCGTAGGTCCCAGCGGGACCCATGGGGAGCAGTACTTC. Residues: CASSVGPSGTHGEQYF.

This chain links TRBV7-9 with TRBJ1-1; a weak D match, TRBD1 (5 bases). CDR3 size: 13 residues. V was clipped by 5 bases and J by 11 bases, with 18 bases between them. The germline V gene encodes CDR1 SEHNR and CDR2 FQNEAQ (reference sequence). CDR3 in DNA: TGTGCCAGCAGCCTGGGACGCAATGTAGTTGCTTTCTTT. Translating it yields CASSLGRNVVAFF.

The chain joins TRBV5-4 to TRBJ2-1, with D possibly being TRBD2 (5 bases). Trimming stripped 1 base from V and 0 bases from J, with 8 bases between. Germline V gives CDR1 SGHNT, CDR2 YYREEE (reference sequence). The CDR3 loop spans 15 amino acids. The CDR3 DNA reads as TGTGCCAGCAGCTTGCGAGGGAGCTCCTACAATGAGCAGTTCTTC. Its protein is CASSLRGSSYNEQFF.